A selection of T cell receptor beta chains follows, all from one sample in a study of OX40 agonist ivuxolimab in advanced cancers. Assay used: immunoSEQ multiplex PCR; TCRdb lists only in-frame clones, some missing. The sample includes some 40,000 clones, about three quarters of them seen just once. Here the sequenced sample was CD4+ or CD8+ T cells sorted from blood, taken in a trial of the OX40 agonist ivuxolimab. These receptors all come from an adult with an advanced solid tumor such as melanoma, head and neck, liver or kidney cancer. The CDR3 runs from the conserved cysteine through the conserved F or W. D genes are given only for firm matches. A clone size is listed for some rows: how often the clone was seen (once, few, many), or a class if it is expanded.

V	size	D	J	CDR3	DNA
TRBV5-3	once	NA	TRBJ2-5	CARSTPGRHLETQYF	TGTGCCAGAAGCACGCCGGGACGCCACCTCGAGACCCAGTACTTC
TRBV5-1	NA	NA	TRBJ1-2	CASSLNSLRDGYTF	TGCGCCAGCAGCTTGAACAGCCTCAGGGATGGCTACACCTTC
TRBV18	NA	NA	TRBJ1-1	CASSPGQLNTEAFF	TGTGCCAGCAGCCCCGGACAGTTGAACACTGAAGCTTTCTTT
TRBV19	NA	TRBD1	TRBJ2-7	CASRVGTGDYEQYF	TGTGCCAGTCGGGTGGGGACAGGGGATTACGAGCAGTACTTC
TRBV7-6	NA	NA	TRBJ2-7	CASSLDVAGEQYF	TGTGCCAGCAGCTTAGATGTGGCAGGAGAGCAGTACTTC
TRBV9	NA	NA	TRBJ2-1	CASSLAPMQYNEQFF	TGTGCCAGCTCCTTAGCCCCCATGCAATACAATGAGCAGTTCTTC
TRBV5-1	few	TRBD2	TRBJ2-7	CASSLTGGGLSYEQYF	TGCGCCAGCAGCTTGACCGGCGGGGGGCTCTCCTACGAGCAGTACTTC
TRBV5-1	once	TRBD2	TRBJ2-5	CASSLGGGTRGETQYF	TGCGCCAGCAGCTTGGGGGGGGGAACCCGAGGAGAGACCCAGTACTTC
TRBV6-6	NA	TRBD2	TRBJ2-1	CASSYRGEGYNEQFF	TGTGCCAGCAGTTATCGGGGGGAAGGCTACAATGAGCAGTTCTTC
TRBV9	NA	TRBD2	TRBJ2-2	CASSPTSVDTGELFF	TGTGCCAGCAGCCCTACTAGCGTCGACACCGGGGAGCTGTTTTTT
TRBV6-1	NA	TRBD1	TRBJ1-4	CASRGQDIFEKLFF	TGTGCCAGCAGGGGACAGGACATTTTTGAAAAACTGTTTTTT
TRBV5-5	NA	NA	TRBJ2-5	CASSLGPEETQYF	TGTGCCAGCAGCCTGGGACCTGAAGAGACCCAGTACTTC
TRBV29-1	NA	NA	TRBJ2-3	CSVGVDTQYF	TGCAGCGTTGGCGTAGATACGCAGTATTTT
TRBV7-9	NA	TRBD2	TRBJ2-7	CASSLYSGNEQYF	TGTGCCAGCAGCTTATACAGCGGGAACGAGCAGTACTTC
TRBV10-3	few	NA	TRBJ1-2	CAISVGDGYTF	TGTGCCATCAGTGTCGGTGATGGCTACACCTTC
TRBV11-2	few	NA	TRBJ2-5	CASSLERHPGGTQYF	TGTGCCAGCAGCTTAGAGAGACACCCGGGCGGGACCCAGTACTTC
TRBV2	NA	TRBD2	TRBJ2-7	CASGGGYEQYF	TGTGCCTCCGGCGGGGGTTACGAGCAGTACTTC
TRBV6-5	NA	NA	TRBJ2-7	CASSYSQDLSYEQYF	TGTGCCAGCAGTTACTCCCAGGACCTCTCCTACGAGCAGTACTTC
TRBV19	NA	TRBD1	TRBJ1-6	CASNTGTGSLSPLHF	TGTGCCAGTAACACCGGGACAGGATCGCTTTCACCCCTCCACTTT
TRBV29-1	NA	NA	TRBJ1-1	CSVEDRTTLTTEAFF	TGCAGCGTTGAAGATAGGACGACACTCACGACTGAAGCTTTCTTT
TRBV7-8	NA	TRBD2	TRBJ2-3	CASSLGAGGTDTQYF	TGTGCCAGCAGCTTAGGGGCGGGGGGCACAGATACGCAGTATTTT
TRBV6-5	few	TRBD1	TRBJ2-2	CASRGTGRTGELFF	TGTGCCAGCAGGGGGACAGGGCGAACCGGGGAGCTGTTTTTT
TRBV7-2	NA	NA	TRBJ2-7	CASSLSGSTLEQYF	TGTGCCAGCAGCTTATCGGGGAGTACGCTTGAGCAGTACTTC
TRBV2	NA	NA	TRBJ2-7	CASTGHYEQYF	TGTGCCAGCACTGGCCACTACGAGCAGTACTTC
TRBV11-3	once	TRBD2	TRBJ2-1	CASSSLLAGQFF	TGTGCCAGCAGTTCCCTACTAGCGGGGCAGTTCTTC
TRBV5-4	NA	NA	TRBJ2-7	CASTLEVEQYF	TGTGCCAGCACCCTGGAAGTGGAGCAGTACTTC
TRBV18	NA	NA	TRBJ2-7	CASSPSRSYEQYF	TGTGCCAGCTCACCGAGTCGATCCTACGAGCAGTACTTC
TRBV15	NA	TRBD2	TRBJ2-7	CATSSFRGAGGFSYEQYF	TGTGCCACCAGCAGCTTCAGGGGAGCGGGGGGTTTCTCCTACGAGCAGTACTTC
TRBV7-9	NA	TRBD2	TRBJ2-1	CASSSAAAGLADNEQFF	TGTGCCAGCAGCTCCGCCGCGGCGGGACTAGCGGACAATGAGCAGTTCTTC
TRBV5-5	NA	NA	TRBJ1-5	CASSRGAGNQPQHF	TGTGCCAGCAGCCGGGGGGCTGGGAATCAGCCCCAGCATTTT
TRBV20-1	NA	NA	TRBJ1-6	CSASGGGPLHF	TGCAGTGCTAGCGGCGGGGGGCCCCTCCACTTT
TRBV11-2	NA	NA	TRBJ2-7	CASSPPGSIQEQYF	TGTGCCAGCAGCCCTCCGGGGTCCATCCAAGAGCAGTACTTC
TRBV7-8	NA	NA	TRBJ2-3	CASSLYGGHSTDTQYF	TGTGCCAGCAGCTTATACGGGGGGCATAGCACAGATACGCAGTATTTT
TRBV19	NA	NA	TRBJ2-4	CASSIDRGKNIQYF	TGTGCCAGTAGTATAGACAGGGGCAAAAACATTCAGTACTTC
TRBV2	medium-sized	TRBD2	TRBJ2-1	CASSEPGTSVNNEQFF	TGTGCCAGCAGTGAGCCCGGGACTAGCGTTAACAATGAGCAGTTCTTC
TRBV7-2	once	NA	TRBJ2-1	CASSLTTLGQFF	TGTGCCAGCAGCCTGACCACCCTCGGGCAGTTCTTC
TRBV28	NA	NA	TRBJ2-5	CASSGGHQETQYF	TGTGCCAGCAGTGGGGGACACCAAGAGACCCAGTACTTC
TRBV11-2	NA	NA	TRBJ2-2	CASSPMFGGELFF	TGTGCCAGCAGCCCCATGTTCGGGGGGGAGCTGTTTTTT
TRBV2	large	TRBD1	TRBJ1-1	CASSTGQLTPEAFF	TGTGCCAGCAGTACGGGACAGTTAACGCCTGAAGCTTTCTTT
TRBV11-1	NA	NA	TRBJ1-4	CASSLGGLGEKLFF	TGTGCCAGCAGCTTGGGGGGGTTGGGTGAAAAACTGTTTTTT
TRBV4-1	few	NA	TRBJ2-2	CASSQEGSGGPDGELFF	TGCGCCAGCAGCCAAGAAGGCTCAGGGGGGCCTGACGGGGAGCTGTTTTTT
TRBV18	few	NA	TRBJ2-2	CASSPLPPQRATGELFF	TGTGCCAGCTCACCCTTACCGCCCCAGAGGGCCACCGGGGAGCTGTTTTTT
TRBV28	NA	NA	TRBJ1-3	CASSLPRGIGNTIYF	TGTGCCAGCAGTTTACCGCGCGGGATCGGAAACACCATATATTTT